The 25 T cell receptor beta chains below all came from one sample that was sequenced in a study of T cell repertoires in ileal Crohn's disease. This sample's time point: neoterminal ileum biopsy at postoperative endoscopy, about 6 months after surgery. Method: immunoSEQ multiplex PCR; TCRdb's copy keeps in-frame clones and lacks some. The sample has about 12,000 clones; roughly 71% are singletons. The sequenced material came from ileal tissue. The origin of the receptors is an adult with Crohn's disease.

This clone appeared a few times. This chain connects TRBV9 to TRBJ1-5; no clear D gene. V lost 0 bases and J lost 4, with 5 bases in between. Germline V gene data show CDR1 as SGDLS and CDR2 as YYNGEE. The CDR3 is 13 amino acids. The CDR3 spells CASSVEVNQPQHF. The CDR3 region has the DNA TGTGCCAGCAGCGTAGAGGTAAATCAGCCCCAGCATTTT.

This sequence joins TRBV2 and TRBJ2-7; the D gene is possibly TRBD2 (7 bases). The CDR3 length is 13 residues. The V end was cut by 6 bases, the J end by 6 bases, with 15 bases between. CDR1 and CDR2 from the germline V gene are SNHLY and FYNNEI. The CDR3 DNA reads TGTGCCAGCAGGCTACAGAGGGGGGGCGAGCAGTACTTC. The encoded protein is CASRLQRGGEQYF.

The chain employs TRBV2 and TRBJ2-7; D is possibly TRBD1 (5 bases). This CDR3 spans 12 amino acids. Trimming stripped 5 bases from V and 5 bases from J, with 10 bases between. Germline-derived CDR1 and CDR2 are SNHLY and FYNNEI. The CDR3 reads CASSSGFDEQYF. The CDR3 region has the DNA TGTGCCAGCAGTTCAGGGTTCGACGAGCAGTACTTC.

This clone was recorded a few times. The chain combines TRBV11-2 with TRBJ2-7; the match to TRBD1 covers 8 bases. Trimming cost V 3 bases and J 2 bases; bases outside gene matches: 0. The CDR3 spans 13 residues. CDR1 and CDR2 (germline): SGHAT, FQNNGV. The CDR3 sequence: CASSLDRAYEQYF. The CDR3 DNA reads TGTGCCAGCAGCTTGGACAGGGCCTACGAGCAGTACTTC.

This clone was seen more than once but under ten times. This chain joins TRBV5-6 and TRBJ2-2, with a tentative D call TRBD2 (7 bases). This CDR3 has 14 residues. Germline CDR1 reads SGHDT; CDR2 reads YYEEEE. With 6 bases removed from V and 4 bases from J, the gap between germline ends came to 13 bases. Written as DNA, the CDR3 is TGTGCCAGCAAAGCGGGACACCTCACCGGGGAGCTGTTTTTT. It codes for CASKAGHLTGELFF.

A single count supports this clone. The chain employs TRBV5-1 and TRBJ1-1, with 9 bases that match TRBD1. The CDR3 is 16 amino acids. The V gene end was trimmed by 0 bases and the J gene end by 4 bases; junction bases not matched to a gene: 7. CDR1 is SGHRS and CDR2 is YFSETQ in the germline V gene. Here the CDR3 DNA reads TGCGCCAGCAGCTTGGACCTACAGGGGGCGGGCACTGAAGCTTTCTTT. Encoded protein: CASSLDLQGAGTEAFF.

DNA for the CDR3: TGTGCCACGTGGGCGGGACAGGGGAACTATGGCTACACCTTC. Translated, it gives CATWAGQGNYGYTF. The rearrangement joins TRBV6-1 to TRBJ1-2; 10 nucleotides line up with TRBD1. Germline values: CDR1 MNHNS, CDR2 SASEGT. V lost 10 bases to trimming and J lost 2 bases; unmatched junction nucleotides: 7. This CDR3 contains 14 residues.

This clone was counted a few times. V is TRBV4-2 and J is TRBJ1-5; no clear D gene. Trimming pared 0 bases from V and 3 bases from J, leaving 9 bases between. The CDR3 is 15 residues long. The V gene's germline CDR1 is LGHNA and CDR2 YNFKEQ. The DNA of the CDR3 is TGTGCCAGCAGCCAAGAAATGGGCGCCAATCAGCCCCAGCATTTT. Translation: CASSQEMGANQPQHF.

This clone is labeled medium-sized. CDR3 bases: TGTGCCAGCAGCTTACAGTCAGGCTATGGCTACACCTTC. Translation: CASSLQSGYGYTF. The chain combines TRBV7-3 with TRBJ1-2, with no clear D. This CDR3 has 13 residues. CDR1 is SGHTA and CDR2 is FQGTGA in the germline V gene. V gave up 2 bases and J gave up 4 bases, with 8 bases separating them.

The CDR3 loop reads CASSSTGGESGYTF. CDR3 coding DNA: TGTGCCAGCAGCTCAACAGGGGGCGAAAGTGGCTACACCTTC. The chain carries TRBV7-3 and TRBJ1-2, with 9 bases aligning to TRBD1. Germline V gene data show CDR1 as SGHTA and CDR2 as FQGTGA. The CDR3 totals 14 residues. Trimming at V came to 4 bases and at J to 7 bases, leaving 7 bases not matched to a gene.

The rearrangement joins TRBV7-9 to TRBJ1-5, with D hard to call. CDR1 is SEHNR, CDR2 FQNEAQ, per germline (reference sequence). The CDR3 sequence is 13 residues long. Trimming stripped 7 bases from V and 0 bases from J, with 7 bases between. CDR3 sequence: CASTRGSNQPQHF. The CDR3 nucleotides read TGTGCCAGCACAAGAGGTAGCAATCAGCCCCAGCATTTT. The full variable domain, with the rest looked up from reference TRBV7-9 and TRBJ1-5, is DTGVSQNPRHKITKRGQNVTFRCDPISEHNRLYWYRQTLGQGPEFLTYFQNEAQLEKSRLLSDRFSAERPKGSFSTLEIQRTEQGDSAMYLCASTRGSNQPQHFGDGTRLSIL.

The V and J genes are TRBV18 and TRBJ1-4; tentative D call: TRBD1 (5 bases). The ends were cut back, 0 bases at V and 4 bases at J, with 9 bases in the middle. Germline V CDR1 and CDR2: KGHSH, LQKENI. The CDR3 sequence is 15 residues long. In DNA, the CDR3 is TGTGCCAGCTCACCACCGGCAGGGAATAATGAAAAACTGTTTTTT. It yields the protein CASSPPAGNNEKLFF.

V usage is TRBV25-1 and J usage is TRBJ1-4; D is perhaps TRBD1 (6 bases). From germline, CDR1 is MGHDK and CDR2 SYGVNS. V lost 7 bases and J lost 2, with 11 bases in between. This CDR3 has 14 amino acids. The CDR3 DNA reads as TGTGCCAGCACCCCGGGACACACTAATGAAAAACTGTTTTTT. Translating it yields CASTPGHTNEKLFF. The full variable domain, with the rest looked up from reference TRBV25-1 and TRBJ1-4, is EADIYQTPRYLVIGTGKKITLECSQTMGHDKMYWYQQDPGMELHLIHYSYGVNSTEKGDLSSESTVSRIRTEHFPLTLESARPSHTSQYLCASTPGHTNEKLFFGSGTQLSVL.

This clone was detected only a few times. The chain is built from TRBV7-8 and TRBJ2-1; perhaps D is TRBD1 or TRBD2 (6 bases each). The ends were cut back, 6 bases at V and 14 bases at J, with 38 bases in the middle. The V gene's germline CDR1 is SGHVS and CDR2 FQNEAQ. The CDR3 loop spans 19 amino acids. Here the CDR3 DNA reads TGTGCCAGCAGTCCCGAGTCATCGGGCCGTGAAGGATTTACGCGGGACAAGTTCTTC. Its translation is CASSPESSGREGFTRDKFF.

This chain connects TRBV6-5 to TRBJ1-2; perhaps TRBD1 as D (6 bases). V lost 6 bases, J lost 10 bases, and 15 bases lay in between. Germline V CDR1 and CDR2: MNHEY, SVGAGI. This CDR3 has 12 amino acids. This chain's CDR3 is CASRGGDGVYTF. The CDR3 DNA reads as TGTGCCAGCAGGGGGGGCGACGGGGTCTACACCTTC.

This chain's CDR3 is CASSPPEGSLYF. The DNA for the CDR3 is TGTGCCAGCAGCCCACCCGAGGGGTCTCTATATTTT. The genes are TRBV7-6 and TRBJ1-3, with D tentatively TRBD1 (5 bases). This CDR3 is built from 12 residues. Germline V CDR1 and CDR2: SGHVS, FNYEAQ. V lost 5 bases and J lost 14, with 16 bases in between.

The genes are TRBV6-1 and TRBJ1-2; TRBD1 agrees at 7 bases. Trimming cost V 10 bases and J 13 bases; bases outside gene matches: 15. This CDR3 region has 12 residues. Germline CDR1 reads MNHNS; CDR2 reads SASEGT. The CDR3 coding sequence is TGTGCCACCCTGGGGAGGAGGGGGCAGCTCACCTTC. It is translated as CATLGRRGQLTF.

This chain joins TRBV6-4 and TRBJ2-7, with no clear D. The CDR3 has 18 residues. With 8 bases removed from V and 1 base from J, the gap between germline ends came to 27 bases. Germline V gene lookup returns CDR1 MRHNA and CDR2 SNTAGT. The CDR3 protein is CASSESLGPPNGSYEQYF. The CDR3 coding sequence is TGTGCCAGCTCAGAGTCCCTAGGGCCCCCCAATGGATCCTACGAGCAGTACTTC.

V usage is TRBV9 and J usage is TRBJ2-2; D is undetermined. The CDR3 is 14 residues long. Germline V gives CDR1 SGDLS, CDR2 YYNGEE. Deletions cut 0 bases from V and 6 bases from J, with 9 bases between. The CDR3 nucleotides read TGTGCCAGCAGCGTAGGTTTAGTTTCCGGGGAGCTGTTTTTT. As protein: CASSVGLVSGELFF.

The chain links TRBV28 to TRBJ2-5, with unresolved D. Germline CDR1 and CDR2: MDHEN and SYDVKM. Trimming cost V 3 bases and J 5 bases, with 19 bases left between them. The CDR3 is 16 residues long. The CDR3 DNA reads TGTGCCAGCAGTTTTGAAAGAAGGGTTATTACGGAGACCCAGTACTTC. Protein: CASSFERRVITETQYF. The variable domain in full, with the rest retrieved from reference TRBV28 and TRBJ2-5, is DVKVTQSSRYLVKRTGEKVFLECVQDMDHENMFWYRQDPGLGLRLIYFSYDVKMKEKGDIPEGYSVSREKKERFSLILESASTNQTSMYLCASSFERRVITETQYFGPGTRLLVL.

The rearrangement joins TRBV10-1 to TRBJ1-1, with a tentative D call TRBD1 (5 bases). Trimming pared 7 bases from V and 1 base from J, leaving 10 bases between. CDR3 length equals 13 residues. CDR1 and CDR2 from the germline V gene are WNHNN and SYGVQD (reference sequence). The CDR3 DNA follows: TGCGCCAGCACCAAAGGACAGAACACTGAAGCTTTCTTT. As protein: CASTKGQNTEAFF.

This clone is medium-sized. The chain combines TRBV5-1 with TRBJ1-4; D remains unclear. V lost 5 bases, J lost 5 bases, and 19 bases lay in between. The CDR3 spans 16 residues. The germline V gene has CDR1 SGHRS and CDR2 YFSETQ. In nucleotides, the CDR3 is TGCGCCAGCAGTCTTGGGTCCGTCTTCGTAAATGAAAAACTGTTTTTT. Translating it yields CASSLGSVFVNEKLFF.

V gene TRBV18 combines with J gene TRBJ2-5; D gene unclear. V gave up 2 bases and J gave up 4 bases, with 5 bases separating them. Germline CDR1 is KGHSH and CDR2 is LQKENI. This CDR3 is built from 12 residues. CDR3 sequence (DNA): TGTGCCAGCTCACCAGCCGTAGAGACCCAGTACTTC. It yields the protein CASSPAVETQYF.

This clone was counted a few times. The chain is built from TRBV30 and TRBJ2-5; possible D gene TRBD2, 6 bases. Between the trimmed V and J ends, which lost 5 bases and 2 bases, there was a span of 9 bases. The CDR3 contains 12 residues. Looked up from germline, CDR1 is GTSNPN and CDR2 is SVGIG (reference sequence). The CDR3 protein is CAWGGSQETQYF. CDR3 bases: TGTGCCTGGGGGGGGTCTCAAGAGACCCAGTACTTC.

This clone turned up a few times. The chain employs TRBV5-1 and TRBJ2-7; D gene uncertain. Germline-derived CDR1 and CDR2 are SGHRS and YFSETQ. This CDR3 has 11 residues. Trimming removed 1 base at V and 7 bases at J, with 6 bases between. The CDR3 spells CASSLSGEQYF. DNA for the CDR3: TGCGCCAGCAGCTTGTCCGGTGAGCAGTACTTC.